The 2 T cell receptor beta chains reported below all come from one sample, sequenced in a study of blood T cell repertoires in COVID-19. Sequenced by immunoSEQ multiplex PCR; TCRdb stores in-frame clones only, minus some. The sample records about 36,000 clones, 60% to 85% being singletons. Sequencing was performed on peripheral blood. Every receptor here comes from a man between 60 and 75 years old with active COVID-19.

The chain carries TRBV7-9 and TRBJ1-2; no definite D call. This CDR3 spans 12 amino acids. Deletions cut 4 bases from V and 3 bases from J, with 6 bases between. Germline lookup yields CDR1 SEHNR and CDR2 FQNEAQ (reference sequence). The CDR3 DNA reads as TGTGCCAGCAGCTCTCAGGACTATGGCTACACCTTC. Translating gives CASSSQDYGYTF.

The rearrangement joins TRBV15 to TRBJ2-1; 8 bases map to TRBD1. Trimming removed 1 base from V and 4 bases from J; junction bases left unmatched: 9. The length of the CDR3 is 17 residues. CDR1 is LNHNV, CDR2 YYDKDF, per germline (reference sequence). The CDR3 here is CATSRGGQGRWYNEQFF. In DNA form, the CDR3 reads TGTGCCACCAGCAGAGGTGGACAGGGAAGGTGGTACAATGAGCAGTTCTTC.